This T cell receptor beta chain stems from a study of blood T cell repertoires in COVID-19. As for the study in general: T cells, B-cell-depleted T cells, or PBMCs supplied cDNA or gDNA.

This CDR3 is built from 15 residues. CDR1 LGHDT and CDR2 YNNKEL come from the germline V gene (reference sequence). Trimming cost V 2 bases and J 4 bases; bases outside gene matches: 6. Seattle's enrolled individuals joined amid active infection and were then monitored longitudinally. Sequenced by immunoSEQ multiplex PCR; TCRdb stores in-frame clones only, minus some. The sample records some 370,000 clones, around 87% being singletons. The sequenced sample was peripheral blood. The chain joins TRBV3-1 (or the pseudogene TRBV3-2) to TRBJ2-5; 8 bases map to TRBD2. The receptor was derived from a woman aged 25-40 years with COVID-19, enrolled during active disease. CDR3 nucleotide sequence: TGTGCCAGCAGCCAATACGGGAGGGCCGGAGAGACCCAGTACTTC. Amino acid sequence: CASSQYGRAGETQYF.